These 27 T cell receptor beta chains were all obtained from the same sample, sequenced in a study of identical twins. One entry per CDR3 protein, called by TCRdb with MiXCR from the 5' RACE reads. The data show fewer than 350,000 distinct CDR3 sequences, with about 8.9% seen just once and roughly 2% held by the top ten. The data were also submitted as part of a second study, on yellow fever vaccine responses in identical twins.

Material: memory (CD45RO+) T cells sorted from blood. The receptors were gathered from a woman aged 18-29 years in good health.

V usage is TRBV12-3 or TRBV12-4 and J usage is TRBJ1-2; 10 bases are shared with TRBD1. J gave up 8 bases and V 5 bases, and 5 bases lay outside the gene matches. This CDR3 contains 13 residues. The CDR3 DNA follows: TGTGCCAGCAGTGGGGGACAGGGGTTCGGCTACACCTTC. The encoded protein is CASSGGQGFGYTF.

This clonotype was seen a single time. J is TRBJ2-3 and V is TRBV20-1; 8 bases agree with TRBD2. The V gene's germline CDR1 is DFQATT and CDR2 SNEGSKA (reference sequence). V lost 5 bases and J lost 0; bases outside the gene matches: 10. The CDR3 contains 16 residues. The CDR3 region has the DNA TGCAGTGCTTACCCTTCCGGGAGGGTCAGCACAGATACGCAGTATTTT. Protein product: CSAYPSGRVSTDTQYF.

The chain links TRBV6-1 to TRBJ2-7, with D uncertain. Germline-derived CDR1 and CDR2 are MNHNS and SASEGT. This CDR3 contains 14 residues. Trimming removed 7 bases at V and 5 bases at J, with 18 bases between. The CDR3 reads CASTKTLTWDEQYV. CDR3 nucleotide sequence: TGTGCCAGCACCAAAACCCTTACTTGGGACGAGCAGTACGTC.

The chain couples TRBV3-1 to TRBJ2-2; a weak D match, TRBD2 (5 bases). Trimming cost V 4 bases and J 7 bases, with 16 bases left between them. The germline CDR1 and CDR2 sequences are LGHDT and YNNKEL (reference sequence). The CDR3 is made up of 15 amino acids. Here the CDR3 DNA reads TGTGCCAGCAGCCCTTCTTATAGCGTCCGCGGGGAGCTGTTTTTT. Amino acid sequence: CASSPSYSVRGELFF.

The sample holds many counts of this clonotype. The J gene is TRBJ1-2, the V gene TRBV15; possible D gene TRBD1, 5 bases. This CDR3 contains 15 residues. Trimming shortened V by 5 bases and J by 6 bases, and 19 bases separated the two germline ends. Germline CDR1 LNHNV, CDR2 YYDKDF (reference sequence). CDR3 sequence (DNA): TGTGCCACCAGCGTATCCTTTGGGGGACGGGATGGCTACACCTTC. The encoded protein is CATSVSFGGRDGYTF.

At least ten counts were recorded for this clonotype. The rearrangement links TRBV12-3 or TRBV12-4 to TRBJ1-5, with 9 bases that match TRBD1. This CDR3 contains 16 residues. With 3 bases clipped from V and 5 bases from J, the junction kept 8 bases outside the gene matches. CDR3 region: CASSFWGRTGDQPQHF. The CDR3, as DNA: TGTGCCAGCAGTTTTTGGGGGAGGACAGGGGATCAGCCCCAGCATTTT.

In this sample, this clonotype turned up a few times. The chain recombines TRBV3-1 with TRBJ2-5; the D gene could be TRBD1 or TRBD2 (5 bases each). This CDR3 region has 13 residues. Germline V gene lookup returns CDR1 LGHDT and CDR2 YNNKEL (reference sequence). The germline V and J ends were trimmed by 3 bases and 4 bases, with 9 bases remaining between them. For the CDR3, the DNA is TGTGCCAGCAGCCAGAGGGACCGAGAGACCCAGTACTTC. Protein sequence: CASSQRDRETQYF.

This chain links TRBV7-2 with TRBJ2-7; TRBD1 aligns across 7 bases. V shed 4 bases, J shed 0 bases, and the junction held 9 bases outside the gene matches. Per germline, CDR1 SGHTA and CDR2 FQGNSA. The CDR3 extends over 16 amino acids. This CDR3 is CASSYRTGSSSYEQYF. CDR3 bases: TGTGCCAGCAGCTACCGGACAGGCTCAAGCTCCTACGAGCAGTACTTC.

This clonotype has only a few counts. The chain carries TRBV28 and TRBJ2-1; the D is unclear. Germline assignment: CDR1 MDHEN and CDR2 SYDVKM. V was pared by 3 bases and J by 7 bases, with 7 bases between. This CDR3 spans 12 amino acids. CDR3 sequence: CASSFRWNEQFF. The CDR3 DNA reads TGTGCCAGCAGTTTCCGTTGGAATGAGCAGTTCTTC.

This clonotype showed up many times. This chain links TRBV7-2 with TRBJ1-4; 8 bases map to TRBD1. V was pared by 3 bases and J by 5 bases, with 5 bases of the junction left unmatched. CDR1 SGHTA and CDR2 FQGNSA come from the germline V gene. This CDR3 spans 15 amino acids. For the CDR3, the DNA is TGTGCCAGCAGCTTGAGGACAGGGCCCAATGAAAAACTGTTTTTT. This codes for CASSLRTGPNEKLFF.

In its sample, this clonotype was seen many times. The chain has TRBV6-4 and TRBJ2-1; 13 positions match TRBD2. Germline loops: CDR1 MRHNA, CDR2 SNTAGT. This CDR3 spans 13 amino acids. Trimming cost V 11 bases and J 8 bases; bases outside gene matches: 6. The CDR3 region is CAGGLAGAHEQFF. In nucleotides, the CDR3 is TGTGCCGGCGGACTAGCGGGAGCGCATGAGCAGTTCTTC.

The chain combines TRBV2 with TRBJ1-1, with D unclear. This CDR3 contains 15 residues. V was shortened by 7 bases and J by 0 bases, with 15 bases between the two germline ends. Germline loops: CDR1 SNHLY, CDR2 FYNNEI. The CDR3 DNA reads TGTGCCAGCACGGAACAGAACCTTATGAACACTGAAGCTTTCTTT. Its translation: CASTEQNLMNTEAFF.

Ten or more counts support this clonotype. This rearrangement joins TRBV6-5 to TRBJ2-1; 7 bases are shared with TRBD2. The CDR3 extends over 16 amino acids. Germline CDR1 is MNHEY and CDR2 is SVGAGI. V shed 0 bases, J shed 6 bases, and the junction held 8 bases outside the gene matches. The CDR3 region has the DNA TGTGCCAGCAGTTACTCCCGCGGGAGTTCTCGCAATGAGCAGTTCTTC. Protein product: CASSYSRGSSRNEQFF.

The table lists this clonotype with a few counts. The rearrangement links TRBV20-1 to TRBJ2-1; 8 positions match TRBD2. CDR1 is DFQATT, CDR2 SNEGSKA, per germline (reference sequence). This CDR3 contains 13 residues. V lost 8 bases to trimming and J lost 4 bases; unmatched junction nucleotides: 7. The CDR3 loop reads CSYQRESYNEQFF. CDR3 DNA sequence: TGCAGTTACCAGCGGGAGTCGTACAATGAGCAGTTCTTC.

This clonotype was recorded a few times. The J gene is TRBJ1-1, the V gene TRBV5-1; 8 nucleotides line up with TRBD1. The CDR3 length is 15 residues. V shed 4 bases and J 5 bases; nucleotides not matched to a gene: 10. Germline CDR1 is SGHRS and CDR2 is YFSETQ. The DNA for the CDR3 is TGCGCCAGCAGCCTGGAGGGACAGGCCAAAACTGAAGCTTTCTTT. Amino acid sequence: CASSLEGQAKTEAFF.

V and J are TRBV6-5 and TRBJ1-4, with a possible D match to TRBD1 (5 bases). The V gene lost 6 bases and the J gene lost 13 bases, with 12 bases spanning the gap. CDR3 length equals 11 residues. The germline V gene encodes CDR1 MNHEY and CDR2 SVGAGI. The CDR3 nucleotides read TGTGCCAGCAGACGGGACGGAACACTGTTTTTT. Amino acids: CASRRDGTLFF.

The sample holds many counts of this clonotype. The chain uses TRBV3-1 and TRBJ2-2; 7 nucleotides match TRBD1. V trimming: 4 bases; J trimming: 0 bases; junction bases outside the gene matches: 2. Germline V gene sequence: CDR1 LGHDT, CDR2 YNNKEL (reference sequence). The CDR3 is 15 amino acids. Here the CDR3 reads CASSRDRANTGELFF. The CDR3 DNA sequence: TGTGCCAGCAGCCGGGACAGAGCGAACACCGGGGAGCTGTTTTTT.

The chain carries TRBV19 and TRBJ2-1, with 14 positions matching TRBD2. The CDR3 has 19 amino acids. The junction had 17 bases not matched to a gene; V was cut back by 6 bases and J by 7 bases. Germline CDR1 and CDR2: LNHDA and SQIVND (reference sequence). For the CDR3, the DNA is TGTGCCAGTAGCCGACTAGCGGGGGGGAACAATCACTGGGGAAATGAGCAGTTCTTC. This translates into CASSRLAGGNNHWGNEQFF.

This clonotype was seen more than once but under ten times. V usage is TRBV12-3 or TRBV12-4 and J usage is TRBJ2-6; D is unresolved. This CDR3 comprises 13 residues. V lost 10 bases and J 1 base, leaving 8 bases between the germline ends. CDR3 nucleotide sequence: TGTGCCACCAAAGTGTCTGGGGCCAACGTCCTGACTTTC. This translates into CATKVSGANVLTF.

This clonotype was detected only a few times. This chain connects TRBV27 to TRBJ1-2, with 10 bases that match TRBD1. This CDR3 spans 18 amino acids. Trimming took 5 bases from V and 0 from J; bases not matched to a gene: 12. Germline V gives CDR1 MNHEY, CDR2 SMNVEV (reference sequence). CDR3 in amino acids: CASSPTLRDRGSNYGYTF. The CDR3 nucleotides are TGTGCCAGCAGTCCCACCCTCCGGGACAGGGGTTCTAACTATGGCTACACCTTC.

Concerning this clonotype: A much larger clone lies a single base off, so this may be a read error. CDR3 loop: CASSLRVGVISYNGQFF. The DNA for the CDR3 is TGTGCCAGCAGCCTGCGGGTGGGAGTGATCTCCTACAATGGGCAGTTCTTC. The rearrangement uses TRBV28 and TRBJ2-1; possible D gene TRBD2, 5 bases. This CDR3 region has 17 residues. The germline V gene encodes CDR1 MDHEN and CDR2 SYDVKM.

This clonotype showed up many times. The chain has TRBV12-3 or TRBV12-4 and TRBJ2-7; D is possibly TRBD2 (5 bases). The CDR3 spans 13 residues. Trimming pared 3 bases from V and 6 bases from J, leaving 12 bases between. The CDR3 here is CASSFEDSTEQYF. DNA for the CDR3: TGTGCCAGCAGTTTCGAGGACTCCACCGAGCAGTACTTC.

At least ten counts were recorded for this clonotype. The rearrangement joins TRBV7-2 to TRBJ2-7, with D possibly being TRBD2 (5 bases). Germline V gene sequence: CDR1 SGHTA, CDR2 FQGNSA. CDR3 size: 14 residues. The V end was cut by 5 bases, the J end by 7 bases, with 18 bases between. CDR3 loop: CASSQGPGLFEQYF. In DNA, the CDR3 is TGTGCCAGCAGCCAAGGCCCCGGACTTTTTGAGCAGTACTTC.

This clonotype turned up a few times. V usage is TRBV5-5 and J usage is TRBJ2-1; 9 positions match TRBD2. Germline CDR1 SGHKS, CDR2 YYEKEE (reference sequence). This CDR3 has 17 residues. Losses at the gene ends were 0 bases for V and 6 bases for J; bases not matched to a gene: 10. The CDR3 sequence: CASSLGPGLAKANEQFF. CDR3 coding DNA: TGTGCCAGCAGCTTGGGGCCGGGACTAGCAAAGGCCAATGAGCAGTTCTTC.

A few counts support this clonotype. DNA of the CDR3: TGTGCCAGCAGTTCCACGGGGGGCGGCTGGGCTGAGCAGTTCTTC. This gives the protein CASSSTGGGWAEQFF. This chain links TRBV12-3 or TRBV12-4 with TRBJ2-1; possible D gene TRBD2, 7 bases. V was pared by 4 bases and J by 9 bases, with 19 bases between. The CDR3 sequence is 15 residues long.

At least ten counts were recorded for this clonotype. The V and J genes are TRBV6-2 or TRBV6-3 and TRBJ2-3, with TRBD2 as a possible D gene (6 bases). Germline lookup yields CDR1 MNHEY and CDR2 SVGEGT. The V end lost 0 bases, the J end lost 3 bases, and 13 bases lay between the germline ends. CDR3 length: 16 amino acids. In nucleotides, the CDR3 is TGTGCCAGCAGTTACTCGATTCTAGCGAGAACAGATACGCAGTATTTT. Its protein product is CASSYSILARTDTQYF.

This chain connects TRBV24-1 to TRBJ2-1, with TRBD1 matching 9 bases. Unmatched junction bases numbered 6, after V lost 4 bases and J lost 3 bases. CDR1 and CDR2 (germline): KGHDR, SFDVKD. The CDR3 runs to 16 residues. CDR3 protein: CATSDPGQGLYNEQFF. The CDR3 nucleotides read TGTGCCACCAGTGACCCGGGACAGGGACTCTACAATGAGCAGTTCTTC.